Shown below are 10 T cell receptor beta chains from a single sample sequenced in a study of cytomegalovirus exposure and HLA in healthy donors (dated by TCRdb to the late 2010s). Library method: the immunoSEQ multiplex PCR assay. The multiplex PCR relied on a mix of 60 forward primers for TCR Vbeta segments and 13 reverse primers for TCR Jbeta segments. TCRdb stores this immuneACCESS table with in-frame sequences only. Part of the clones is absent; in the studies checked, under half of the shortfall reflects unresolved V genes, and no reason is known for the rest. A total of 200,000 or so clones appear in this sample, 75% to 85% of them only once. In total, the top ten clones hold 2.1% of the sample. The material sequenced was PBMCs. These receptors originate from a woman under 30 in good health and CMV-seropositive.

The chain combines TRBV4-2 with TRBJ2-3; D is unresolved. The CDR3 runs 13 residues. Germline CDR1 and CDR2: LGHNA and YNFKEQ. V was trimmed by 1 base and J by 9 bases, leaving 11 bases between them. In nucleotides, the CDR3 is TGTGCCAGCAGCCAAGCACTGCCTACCACGCAGTATTTT. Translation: CASSQALPTTQYF.

Here the CDR3 reads CASSRGLMNTEAFF. The CDR3 region has the DNA TGTGCCAGCAGCCGAGGACTCATGAACACTGAAGCTTTCTTT. V gene TRBV7-2 combines with J gene TRBJ1-1; no firm D call. Per the germline V gene, CDR1 is SGHTA and CDR2 is FQGNSA. Deletions cut 5 bases from V and 0 bases from J, with 10 bases between. CDR3 size: 14 residues.

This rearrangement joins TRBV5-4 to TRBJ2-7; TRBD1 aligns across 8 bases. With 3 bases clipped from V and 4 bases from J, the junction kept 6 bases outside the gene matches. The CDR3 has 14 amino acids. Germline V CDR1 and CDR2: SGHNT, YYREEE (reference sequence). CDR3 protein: CASSYGQGRYEQYF. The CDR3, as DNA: TGTGCCAGCAGCTACGGACAGGGACGGTACGAGCAGTACTTC.

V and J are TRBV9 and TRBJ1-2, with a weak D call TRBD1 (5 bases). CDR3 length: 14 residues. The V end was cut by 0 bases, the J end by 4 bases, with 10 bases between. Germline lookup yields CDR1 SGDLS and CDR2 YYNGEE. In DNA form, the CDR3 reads TGTGCCAGCAGCGTAGAAGGGGCTTTCTATGGCTACACCTTC. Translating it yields CASSVEGAFYGYTF.

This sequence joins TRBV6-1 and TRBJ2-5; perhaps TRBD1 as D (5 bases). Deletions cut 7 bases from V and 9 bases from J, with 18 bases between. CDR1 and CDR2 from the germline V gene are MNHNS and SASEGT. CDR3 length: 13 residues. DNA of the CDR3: TGTGCCAGCACCCGAAGCAGGGTTGAGGCCCAGTACTTC. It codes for CASTRSRVEAQYF.

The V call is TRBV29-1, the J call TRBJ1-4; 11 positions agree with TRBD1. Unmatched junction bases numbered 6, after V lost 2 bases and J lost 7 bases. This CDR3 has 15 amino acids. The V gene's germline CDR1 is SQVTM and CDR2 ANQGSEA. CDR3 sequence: CSVEMGTGGGEKLFF. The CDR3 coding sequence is TGCAGCGTTGAAATGGGGACAGGGGGAGGTGAAAAACTGTTTTTT.

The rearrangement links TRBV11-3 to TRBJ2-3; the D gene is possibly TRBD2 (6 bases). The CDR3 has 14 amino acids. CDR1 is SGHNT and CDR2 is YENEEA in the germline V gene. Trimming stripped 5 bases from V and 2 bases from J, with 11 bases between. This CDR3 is CASSLLATTDTQYF. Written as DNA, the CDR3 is TGTGCCAGCAGCCTACTAGCAACCACAGATACGCAGTATTTT.

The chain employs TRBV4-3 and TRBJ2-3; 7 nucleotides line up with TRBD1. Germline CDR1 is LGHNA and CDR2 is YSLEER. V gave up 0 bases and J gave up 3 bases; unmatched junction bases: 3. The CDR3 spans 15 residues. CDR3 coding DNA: TGCGCCAGCAGCCAAGAATTCAGGGGGACAGATACGCAGTATTTT. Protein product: CASSQEFRGTDTQYF.

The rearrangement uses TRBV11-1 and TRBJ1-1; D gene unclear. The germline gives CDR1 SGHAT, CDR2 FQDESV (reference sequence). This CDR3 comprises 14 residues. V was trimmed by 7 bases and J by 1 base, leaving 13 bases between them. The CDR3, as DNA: TGTGCCAGCACTTCAGGACTGACGAACACTGAAGCTTTCTTT. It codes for CASTSGLTNTEAFF.

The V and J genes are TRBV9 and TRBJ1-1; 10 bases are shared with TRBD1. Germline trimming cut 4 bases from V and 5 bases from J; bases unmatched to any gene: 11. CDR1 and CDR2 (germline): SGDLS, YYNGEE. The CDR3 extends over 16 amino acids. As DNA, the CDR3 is TGTGCCAGCAGCCTGGGACAGGGGTTCACCCCTACTGAAGCTTTCTTT. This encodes CASSLGQGFTPTEAFF.